These 26 T cell receptor beta chains came from one sample sequenced in a study of blood T cell repertoires in COVID-19. Sequencing used immunoSEQ multiplex PCR; TCRdb keeps in-frame clones, though not all of them. The sample yields under 120,000 clones, 80% to 90% seen once. Sequenced material: peripheral blood. These receptors originate from a woman of 80 years or more with acute or convalescent COVID-19.

The genes are TRBV7-9 and TRBJ2-5; 8 positions match TRBD1. J was trimmed by 5 bases and V by 3 bases; bases with no gene match: 8. CDR1 SEHNR and CDR2 FQNEAQ come from the germline V gene (reference sequence). This CDR3 contains 15 residues. For the CDR3, the DNA is TGTGCCAGCAGCTTCGGGCAGGGGGCCGGGGAGACCCAGTACTTC. Translated, it gives CASSFGQGAGETQYF.

A single count supports this clone. This chain uses TRBV30 with TRBJ2-2; 8 bases match TRBD1. The CDR3 has 15 residues. Trimming cost V 0 bases and J 5 bases; bases outside gene matches: 5. CDR1 is GTSNPN, CDR2 SVGIG, per germline (reference sequence). The CDR3 here is CAWSVWTGRTGELFF. CDR3 DNA: TGTGCCTGGAGTGTTTGGACAGGGAGGACCGGGGAGCTGTTTTTT.

The rearrangement joins TRBV2 to TRBJ2-7; tentative D call: TRBD1 (6 bases). The length of the CDR3 is 15 residues. Trimming removed 2 bases from V and 2 bases from J, with 13 bases in between. The germline V gene has CDR1 SNHLY and CDR2 FYNNEI. The CDR3 reads CASSEFGTFAYEQYF. CDR3 DNA sequence: TGTGCCAGCAGTGAATTCGGGACATTCGCCTACGAGCAGTACTTC.

V gene TRBV28 combines with J gene TRBJ2-1; perhaps TRBD1 as D (5 bases). Deletions cut 2 bases from V and 6 bases from J, with 11 bases between. The CDR3 sequence is 14 residues long. CDR1 and CDR2 from the germline V gene are MDHEN and SYDVKM. The CDR3 DNA reads as TGTGCCAGCAGTTTAAGGGGTGTACTCAATGAGCAGTTCTTC. This translates into CASSLRGVLNEQFF.

The chain uses TRBV10-3 and TRBJ1-2, with TRBD1 matching over 9 bases. Trimming removed 9 bases from V and 5 bases from J; junction bases left unmatched: 7. In germline, CDR1 is ENHRY, CDR2 SYGVKD. The CDR3 extends over 13 amino acids. The CDR3 sequence: CAIRTGARYGYTF. CDR3 nucleotide sequence: TGTGCCATACGGACAGGGGCGCGATATGGCTACACCTTC.

The rearrangement uses TRBV11-2 and TRBJ2-7; possible D gene TRBD1, 6 bases. Trimming removed 6 bases from V and 6 bases from J, with 12 bases in between. CDR3 length: 12 residues. Germline V CDR1 and CDR2: SGHAT, FQNNGV. CDR3 residues: CASSLQGTEQYF. The CDR3 DNA reads as TGTGCCAGCAGTCTACAGGGAACCGAGCAGTACTTC.

The V and J genes are TRBV30 and TRBJ1-3; D remains unclear. With 3 bases removed from V and 4 bases from J, the gap between germline ends came to 10 bases. The germline V gene encodes CDR1 GTSNPN and CDR2 SVGIG (reference sequence). CDR3 length equals 13 residues. CDR3 nucleotide sequence: TGTGCCTGGAGCGCTAGTGAGGGAAACACCATATATTTT. Its translation is CAWSASEGNTIYF.

V gene TRBV19 combines with J gene TRBJ1-3; the match to TRBD1 covers 7 bases. CDR1 and CDR2 (germline): LNHDA, SQIVND (reference sequence). This CDR3 has 16 residues. Trimming took 5 bases from V and 4 from J; bases not matched to a gene: 11. The CDR3 nucleotides read TGTGCCAGTAGTCCTCAGGGGGGACGGGGCGGAAACACCATATATTTT. Protein sequence: CASSPQGGRGGNTIYF. The variable domain in full, completed from reference TRBV19 and TRBJ1-3, reads DGGITQSPKYLFRKEGQNVTLSCEQNLNHDAMYWYRQDPGQGLRLIYYSQIVNDFQKGDIAEGYSVSREKKESFPLTVTSAQKNPTAFYLCASSPQGGRGGNTIYFGEGSWLTVV.

This clone was recorded only once. This chain uses TRBV7-9 with TRBJ1-5, with no clear D. The CDR3 extends over 16 amino acids. Trimming pared 1 base from V and 0 bases from J, leaving 10 bases between. CDR1 is SEHNR and CDR2 is FQNEAQ in the germline V gene (reference sequence). The CDR3 DNA reads TGTGCCAGCAGCTTAGGTTCGGGGTATAGCAATCAGCCCCAGCATTTT. Amino acid sequence: CASSLGSGYSNQPQHF.

The V gene is TRBV11-2, the J gene TRBJ1-2; maybe TRBD1 (5 bases). The CDR3 covers 17 residues. The V gene lost 3 bases and the J gene lost 0 bases, with 17 bases spanning the gap. Germline lookup yields CDR1 SGHAT and CDR2 FQNNGV. The CDR3 nucleotides are TGTGCCAGCAGCTTGGCAAGAGGGACTACTGCTAACTATGGCTACACCTTC. This encodes CASSLARGTTANYGYTF.

The CDR3 DNA follows: TGTGCCAGCAGCTTGTCAGGTATTAACTATGGCTACACCTTC. Translation: CASSLSGINYGYTF. The chain carries TRBV5-6 and TRBJ1-2; D not resolved. Trimming left V 1 base short and J 1 base short, with 8 bases between. Germline CDR1 is SGHDT and CDR2 is YYEEEE. The CDR3 runs to 14 residues.

The chain recombines TRBV7-2 with TRBJ1-1, with D hard to call. This CDR3 comprises 14 residues. CDR1 is SGHTA, CDR2 FQGNSA, per germline. Between the trimmed V and J ends, which lost 3 bases and 4 bases, there was a span of 12 bases. The CDR3 bases are TGTGCCAGCAGCTTTAGCCCCGAGGTCACTGAAGCTTTCTTT. It translates to CASSFSPEVTEAFF. The full variable domain, completed using reference TRBV7-2 and TRBJ1-1, is GAGVSQSPSNKVTEKGKDVELRCDPISGHTALYWYRQSLGQGLEFLIYFQGNSAPDKSGLPSDRFSAERTGGSVSTLTIQRTQQEDSAVYLCASSFSPEVTEAFFGQGTRLTVV.

The rearrangement uses TRBV19 and TRBJ2-3, with no clear D. The CDR3 has 13 residues. V was clipped by 4 bases and J by 3 bases, with 8 bases between them. Germline V gene lookup returns CDR1 LNHDA and CDR2 SQIVND (reference sequence). The CDR3 reads CASSTWSTDTQYF. The CDR3 DNA reads TGTGCCAGTAGTACATGGAGTACAGATACGCAGTATTTT.

V is TRBV10-3 and J is TRBJ1-2, with unresolved D. This CDR3 is 15 amino acids long. Per the germline V gene, CDR1 is ENHRY and CDR2 is SYGVKD. Trimming pared 9 bases from V and 3 bases from J, leaving 20 bases between. The CDR3, as DNA: TGTGCCATAAGAAGCGGGCCGGTGGCGGACTATGGCTACACCTTC. Protein: CAIRSGPVADYGYTF.

To note about this clone: Different DNA sequences within this sample yield the same CDR3. This sequence joins TRBV2 and TRBJ1-5; 7 nucleotides match TRBD1. CDR3 length: 14 residues. After removal of 3 bases from V and 4 bases from J, the junction contained 3 bases not matched to a gene. CDR1 and CDR2 from the germline V gene are SNHLY and FYNNEI. The CDR3 sequence is CASSDGRGNQPQHF. CDR3 in DNA: TGTGCCAGCAGTGACGGCAGGGGGAATCAGCCCCAGCATTTT.

This clone was counted a single time. The genes are TRBV18 and TRBJ1-4; tentatively, D is TRBD1 (6 bases). Trimming shortened V by 3 bases and J by 2 bases, and 7 bases separated the two germline ends. Germline V CDR1 and CDR2: KGHSH, LQKENI. The CDR3 totals 14 residues. Written as DNA, the CDR3 is TGTGCCAGCTCACCCACAGGGACTAATGAAAAACTGTTTTTT. Amino acids: CASSPTGTNEKLFF.

The chain is built from TRBV6-5 and TRBJ2-3; D gene uncertain. CDR3 length equals 16 residues. V was pared by 0 bases and J by 1 base, with 11 bases between. Germline assignment: CDR1 MNHEY and CDR2 SVGAGI. CDR3 bases: TGTGCCAGCAGTTACTCGTCGGCGGCGGGCACAGATACGCAGTATTTT. Residues: CASSYSSAAGTDTQYF.

This chain connects TRBV5-1 to TRBJ1-1; 7 bases align to TRBD1. V lost 4 bases, J lost 5 bases, and 8 bases stayed unmatched. The germline V gene has CDR1 SGHRS and CDR2 YFSETQ. The CDR3 contains 14 residues. CDR3 in DNA: TGCGCCAGCAGCCTTGGACAGGAGAATACTGAAGCTTTCTTT. It codes for CASSLGQENTEAFF.

CDR3 nucleotide sequence: TGCGCCAGCAGCTTGGATAGCGGGGGGCGTTATACGCAGTATTTT. Residues: CASSLDSGGRYTQYF. This chain uses TRBV5-1 with TRBJ2-3, with 10 nucleotides matching TRBD2. Germline CDR1 and CDR2: SGHRS and YFSETQ. V shed 0 bases and J 7 bases; nucleotides not matched to a gene: 5. The length of the CDR3 is 15 residues. The full variable domain, rest sourced from reference TRBV5-1 and TRBJ2-3, is KAGVTQTPRYLIKTRGQQVTLSCSPISGHRSVSWYQQTPGQGLQFLFEYFSETQRNKGNFPGRFSGRQFSNSRSEMNVSTLELGDSALYLCASSLDSGGRYTQYFGPGTRLTVL.

The chain carries TRBV3-1 (or the pseudogene TRBV3-2) and TRBJ2-7; weak D call: TRBD2 (6 bases). V lost 4 bases to trimming and J lost 6 bases, with 34 bases between them. The CDR3 consists of 20 residues. Germline CDR1 is LGHDT and CDR2 is YNNKEL (reference sequence). The CDR3 loop reads CASSRTPRRGVTWFGLEQYF. CDR3 bases: TGTGCCAGCAGCCGAACTCCGAGGCGCGGGGTAACTTGGTTCGGTCTCGAGCAGTACTTC.

This chain's CDR3 is CASSPEQGRIGTGELFF. CDR3 coding DNA: TGTGCCAGTAGTCCAGAACAGGGACGGATAGGCACCGGGGAGCTGTTTTTT. The V and J genes are TRBV19 and TRBJ2-2; possible D gene TRBD1, 6 bases. The germline V and J ends were trimmed by 5 bases and 4 bases, with 20 bases remaining between them. CDR3 length: 17 residues. Germline lookup yields CDR1 LNHDA and CDR2 SQIVND (reference sequence).

In this sample, this clone turned up once. V is TRBV30 and J is TRBJ2-2, with a weak D call TRBD1 (5 bases). The germline gives CDR1 GTSNPN, CDR2 SVGIG (reference sequence). This CDR3 is 14 amino acids long. V was pared by 1 base and J by 8 bases, with 14 bases between. Here the CDR3 DNA reads TGTGCCTGGAGTGATAGGGCGCGGACAGGGGAGCTGTTTTTT. It yields the protein CAWSDRARTGELFF.

The V and J genes are TRBV5-1 and TRBJ2-2; 7 bases are shared with TRBD2. CDR1 and CDR2 (germline): SGHRS, YFSETQ. The CDR3 length is 17 residues. The V and J ends lost 3 bases and 1 base, in that order; junction bases with no gene match: 9. The chain's CDR3 is CASSSLGRSLNTGELFF. CDR3 nucleotide sequence: TGCGCCAGCAGCTCACTCGGGAGGTCCCTGAACACCGGGGAGCTGTTTTTT.

This clone was seen more than once but under ten times. The junction departs from germline at one end; a sequencing error may be responsible. The rearrangement links TRBV6-5 to TRBJ1-6; D perhaps matches TRBD1 (5 bases). The CDR3 sequence is 14 residues long. Germline-derived CDR1 and CDR2 are MNHEY and SVGAGI. Here the CDR3 DNA reads TGTGCCAGCAGAGCCGGGACTTATAACTCACCCCTCCACTTT. It encodes CASRAGTYNSPLHF.

CDR3 sequence: CASSQGTGSNYGYTF. The CDR3 DNA sequence: TGCGCCAGCAGCCAAGGGACAGGCTCTAACTATGGCTACACCTTC. The V gene is TRBV4-1, the J gene TRBJ1-2; 7 nucleotides align to TRBD1. The CDR3 has 15 amino acids. CDR1 and CDR2 from the germline V gene are MGHRA and YSYEKL. The ends lost 1 base at V and 0 bases at J; junction bases unmatched: 2.

This clone was detected only once. Here the CDR3 reads CASSQVRSATGNTIYF. The CDR3 DNA is TGTGCCAGCAGCCAAGTTAGATCCGCCACTGGAAACACCATATATTTT. The J gene is TRBJ1-3, the V gene TRBV3-1 (or the pseudogene TRBV3-2); D is unclear. The CDR3 length is 16 residues. Between the trimmed V and J ends, which lost 1 base and 2 bases, there was a span of 12 bases. Germline CDR1 LGHDT, CDR2 YNNKEL (reference sequence).